This passage covers 32 T cell receptor beta chains from one sample sequenced in a study of T-cell memory formation after mild COVID-19. From the 5' RACE reads, TCRdb called clonotypes with MiXCR, one entry per CDR3 protein. The repertoire holds 380,000 or so distinct CDR3 sequences, with about 13% as singletons. Sequencing used PBMCs or a T cell subset sorted from them (not recorded which). The receptors were sampled from a man aged 18 to 30 who had mild COVID-19 (a few samples of this study predate the infection). Cell type and time point are not known.

The gene calls are TRBV9 and TRBJ1-2, with D unclear. Germline V CDR1 and CDR2: SGDLS, YYNGEE. The CDR3 totals 15 residues. V gave up 4 bases and J gave up 0 bases, with 13 bases separating them. The CDR3 reads CASSIMGDPNYGYTF. The DNA of the CDR3 is TGTGCCAGCAGCATAATGGGCGATCCTAACTATGGCTACACCTTC.

This clonotype was seen more than once but under ten times. This chain uses TRBV6-2 or TRBV6-3 with TRBJ1-5; D ambiguous. CDR3 size: 16 residues. Germline V lookup: CDR1 MNHEY, CDR2 SVGEGT. V lost 0 bases, J lost 4 bases, and 13 bases lay in between. This CDR3 is CASSYSSWTLNQPQHF. CDR3 DNA: TGTGCCAGCAGTTACTCGAGCTGGACCCTAAATCAGCCCCAGCATTTT.

This chain joins TRBV28 and TRBJ2-5, with 9 bases that match TRBD2. The germline CDR1 and CDR2 sequences are MDHEN and SYDVKM. The CDR3 spans 16 residues. Losses at the gene ends were 5 bases for V and 7 bases for J; bases not matched to a gene: 14. CDR3 coding DNA: TGTGCCAGCAGTCCACGACTAGCGGATCTACGGGGGACCCAGTACTTC. Protein product: CASSPRLADLRGTQYF. The full variable domain, in which reference TRBV28 and TRBJ2-5 provide the parts outside the CDR3, is DVKVTQSSRYLVKRTGEKVFLECVQDMDHENMFWYRQDPGLGLRLIYFSYDVKMKEKGDIPEGYSVSREKKERFSLILESASTNQTSMYLCASSPRLADLRGTQYFGPGTRLLVL.

The chain joins TRBV7-3 to TRBJ2-2; D is undetermined. This CDR3 has 12 amino acids. In germline, CDR1 is SGHTA, CDR2 FQGTGA. V shed 5 bases and J shed 6 bases, with 7 bases lying between them. Written as DNA, the CDR3 is TGTGCCAGCAGCACGACCTCCGGGGAGCTGTTTTTT. Protein product: CASSTTSGELFF.

The table lists this clonotype with many counts. V gene TRBV9 combines with J gene TRBJ2-3; perhaps TRBD2 as D (6 bases). The germline gives CDR1 SGDLS, CDR2 YYNGEE. V lost 6 bases and J lost 6, with 20 bases in between. CDR3 length equals 15 residues. This CDR3 is CASTPGGLVWDTQYF. CDR3 in DNA: TGTGCCAGCACCCCTGGGGGGTTAGTTTGGGATACGCAGTATTTT.

This clonotype was counted between two and nine times. The V call is TRBV2, the J call TRBJ2-5; D ambiguous. The V end lost 4 bases, the J end lost 3 bases, and 9 bases lay between the germline ends. Looked up from germline, CDR1 is SNHLY and CDR2 is FYNNEI. CDR3 length: 13 residues. The CDR3 DNA reads TGTGCCAGCAGTGTCGGGCTAGAAGAGACCCAGTACTTC. Translated, it gives CASSVGLEETQYF.

The chain carries TRBV5-1 and TRBJ1-1; 7 bases match TRBD1. J gave up 7 bases and V 0 bases, and 9 bases lay outside the gene matches. The CDR3 contains 15 residues. The germline gives CDR1 SGHRS, CDR2 YFSETQ. The CDR3 sequence is CASSLEGAQKGEAFF. In DNA form, the CDR3 reads TGCGCCAGCAGCTTGGAGGGGGCGCAAAAAGGTGAAGCTTTCTTT.

This clonotype was recorded at least ten times. V usage is TRBV20-1 and J usage is TRBJ2-1; 8 bases match TRBD2. This CDR3 comprises 14 residues. Germline CDR1 and CDR2: DFQATT and SNEGSKA (reference sequence). The V gene end was trimmed by 6 bases and the J gene end by 6 bases; junction bases not matched to a gene: 10. The CDR3 spells CSAPRASGGNEQFF. In nucleotides, the CDR3 is TGCAGTGCCCCCCGGGCCAGCGGGGGCAATGAGCAGTTCTTC.

This clonotype was detected many times. The V call is TRBV7-2, the J call TRBJ1-1, with unresolved D. V was trimmed by 1 base and J by 0 bases, leaving 9 bases between them. The CDR3 loop spans 15 amino acids. From germline, CDR1 is SGHTA and CDR2 FQGNSA. CDR3 sequence (DNA): TGTGCCAGCAGCTTAGAATACGGGGTGAACACTGAAGCTTTCTTT. Protein sequence: CASSLEYGVNTEAFF.

This chain connects TRBV21-1 to TRBJ2-7; the table's D call, TRBD1, has no DNA check behind it. TRBV21-1 is tagged as a pseudogene. The CDR3 covers 13 residues. CDR3 residues: CARQHPRCYEQYV. The DNA of the CDR3 is TGTGCCCGACAGCACCCCCGATGCTACGAGCAGTACGTC.

The chain couples TRBV12-3 or TRBV12-4 to TRBJ1-5; D not certain. Trimming removed 7 bases from V and 9 bases from J, with 16 bases in between. The CDR3 totals 13 residues. The CDR3 sequence: CASTPSLVLPQHF. The CDR3 DNA reads as TGTGCCAGCACCCCTTCCTTGGTGTTGCCCCAGCATTTT.

J is TRBJ1-3 and V is TRBV9; maybe TRBD1 (5 bases). The CDR3 contains 14 residues. V was shortened by 1 base and J by 4 bases, with 9 bases between the two germline ends. Per germline, CDR1 SGDLS and CDR2 YYNGEE. CDR3 bases: TGTGCCAGCAGCGTACAATCAGGGGGAAACACCATATATTTT. Translation: CASSVQSGGNTIYF.

The gene calls are TRBV6-2 or TRBV6-3 and TRBJ2-7; possibly TRBD1 or TRBD2 for D (5 bases each). Per the germline V gene, CDR1 is MNHEY and CDR2 is SVGEGT. Trimming pared 6 bases from V and 3 bases from J, leaving 12 bases between. This CDR3 has 13 amino acids. In DNA, the CDR3 is TGTGCCAGCAGGGACACAGGACTCTACGAGCAGTACTTC. It is translated as CASRDTGLYEQYF.

At least ten counts were recorded for this clonotype. V usage is TRBV6-5 and J usage is TRBJ1-5; D might be TRBD1 (5 bases). Germline V gene data show CDR1 as MNHEY and CDR2 as SVGAGI. The CDR3 consists of 13 residues. Trimming took 6 bases from V and 2 from J, leaving 8 bases between them. CDR3 protein: CASRGGGNQPQHF. CDR3 in DNA: TGTGCCAGCAGGGGGGGAGGCAATCAGCCCCAGCATTTT.

This clonotype appeared a few times. This chain joins TRBV5-1 and TRBJ2-1; D gene unclear. Germline CDR1 is SGHRS and CDR2 is YFSETQ. The ends were cut back, 0 bases at V and 5 bases at J, with 9 bases in the middle. This CDR3 has 14 residues. This chain's CDR3 is CASSLVSLDNEQFF. The DNA for the CDR3 is TGCGCCAGCAGCTTGGTGTCACTCGACAATGAGCAGTTCTTC.

The table lists this clonotype with a few counts. This chain's CDR3 is CSARASGRVGGTDTQYF. CDR3 DNA: TGCAGTGCTAGAGCATCAGGCAGGGTAGGGGGCACAGATACGCAGTATTTT. The V and J genes are TRBV20-1 and TRBJ2-3, with a weak D call TRBD1 (5 bases). Germline lookup yields CDR1 DFQATT and CDR2 SNEGSKA (reference sequence). This CDR3 contains 17 residues. Deletions cut 1 base from V and 1 base from J, with 18 bases between.

This clonotype was detected only a few times. The chain joins TRBV7-9 to TRBJ2-3, with D perhaps being TRBD1 or TRBD2 (5 bases each). Germline V gives CDR1 SEHNR, CDR2 FQNEAQ (reference sequence). Deletions cut 7 bases from V and 2 bases from J, with 16 bases between. This CDR3 has 15 amino acids. The CDR3 region is CASTPPGPHTDTQYF. The CDR3 DNA reads as TGTGCCAGCACCCCCCCGGGACCTCACACAGATACGCAGTATTTT.

This clonotype showed up just a few times. The chain joins TRBV5-6 to TRBJ1-5, with D perhaps matching TRBD1 (5 bases). Trimming shortened V by 4 bases and J by 0 bases, and 14 bases separated the two germline ends. The length of the CDR3 is 16 residues. Germline values: CDR1 SGHDT, CDR2 YYEEEE. The CDR3 DNA follows: TGTGCCAGCAGCCACGGGGGGGGTAATAGCAATCAGCCCCAGCATTTT. Translation: CASSHGGGNSNQPQHF.

V is TRBV9 and J is TRBJ2-7, with D tentatively TRBD1 (5 bases). Germline-derived CDR1 and CDR2 are SGDLS and YYNGEE. The CDR3 is made up of 15 amino acids. The germline V and J ends were trimmed by 3 bases and 0 bases, with 13 bases remaining between them. The CDR3 loop reads CASSATGLTSYEQYF. The CDR3, as DNA: TGTGCCAGCAGCGCAACAGGATTAACCTCCTACGAGCAGTACTTC.

Ten or more counts support this clonotype. The chain carries TRBV11-2 and TRBJ2-5, with no clear D. In germline, CDR1 is SGHAT, CDR2 FQNNGV. The CDR3 loop spans 15 amino acids. The V gene lost 1 base and the J gene lost 2 bases, with 11 bases spanning the gap. The CDR3 nucleotides are TGTGCCAGCAGCTTAGGGCCAGTATGGCAAGAGACCCAGTACTTC. This translates into CASSLGPVWQETQYF. Supplemented by reference TRBV11-2 and TRBJ2-5, the full variable domain reads EAGVAQSPRYKIIEKRQSVAFWCNPISGHATLYWYQQILGQGPKLLIQFQNNGVVDDSQLPKDRFSAERLKGVDSTLKIQPAKLEDSAVYLCASSLGPVWQETQYFGPGTRLLVL.

This clonotype came up many times. The V gene is TRBV4-3, the J gene TRBJ2-3; D not certain. The germline CDR1 and CDR2 sequences are LGHNA and YSLEER. The CDR3 runs to 15 residues. Deletions cut 3 bases from V and 1 base from J, with 11 bases between. As DNA, the CDR3 is TGCGCCAGCAGCCAGGAACCCCTGGGCACAGATACGCAGTATTTT. Encoded protein: CASSQEPLGTDTQYF.

This clonotype was counted only a few times. The chain joins TRBV20-1 to TRBJ2-2; D unresolved. Deletions cut 2 bases from V and 2 bases from J, with 6 bases between. This CDR3 has 13 amino acids. Germline CDR1 DFQATT, CDR2 SNEGSKA (reference sequence). The CDR3 DNA sequence: TGCAGTGCTAGACCCGACAACACCGGGGAGCTGTTTTTT. This codes for CSARPDNTGELFF.

In its sample, this clonotype was seen many times. The chain carries TRBV29-1 and TRBJ2-1; maybe TRBD2 (8 bases). Germline V gene lookup returns CDR1 SQVTM and CDR2 ANQGSEA. The V end lost 6 bases, the J end lost 9 bases, and 21 bases lay between the germline ends. The CDR3 runs to 14 residues. For the CDR3, the DNA is TGCAGCGTCAGCGGGGGCAGGGGGTACGGTGAGCAGTTCTTC. Amino acids: CSVSGGRGYGEQFF.

This sequence joins TRBV4-1 and TRBJ2-7, with TRBD1 identical over 11 bases. The CDR3 is made up of 17 amino acids. Germline V gene data show CDR1 as MGHRA and CDR2 as YSYEKL. With 5 bases clipped from V and 7 bases from J, the junction kept 16 bases outside the gene matches. The CDR3 region is CASSVGTGGFFAGEQYV. The CDR3 DNA sequence: TGCGCCAGCAGCGTTGGGACAGGGGGATTTTTTGCGGGGGAGCAGTACGTC.

This chain joins TRBV4-1 and TRBJ2-5; D may be TRBD1 or TRBD2 (6 bases each). This CDR3 is built from 17 residues. The germline gives CDR1 MGHRA, CDR2 YSYEKL. Trimming pared 0 bases from V and 5 bases from J, leaving 19 bases between. CDR3 bases: TGCGCCAGCAGCCAAGATCCCCCGGGGGCGCTGGTTGAGACCCAGTACTTC. Its translation: CASSQDPPGALVETQYF.

The CDR3 loop is CASSTRPQETQYF. CDR3 nucleotide sequence: TGTGCCAGCAGTACCCGCCCCCAAGAGACCCAGTACTTC. This chain connects TRBV28 to TRBJ2-5; no definite D call. Germline V gives CDR1 MDHEN, CDR2 SYDVKM. Trimming stripped 5 bases from V and 1 base from J, with 8 bases between. This CDR3 has 13 amino acids.

V and J are TRBV6-2 or TRBV6-3 and TRBJ1-2; the D is unclear. V lost 2 bases, J lost 4 bases, and 14 bases lay in between. The CDR3 consists of 15 residues. Germline V gene sequence: CDR1 MNHEY, CDR2 SVGEGT. The CDR3: CASSYGIPTFYGYTF. In nucleotides, the CDR3 is TGTGCCAGCAGTTACGGGATCCCCACCTTCTATGGCTACACCTTC.

This clonotype came up a few times. The chain has TRBV30 and TRBJ1-6; D perhaps matches TRBD1 (5 bases). This CDR3 region has 13 residues. Looked up from germline, CDR1 is GTSNPN and CDR2 is SVGIG (reference sequence). Trimming cost V 2 bases and J 9 bases, with 11 bases left between them. The CDR3 protein is CAWSPKQVSPLHF. The CDR3 coding sequence is TGTGCCTGGAGTCCGAAACAGGTTTCACCCCTCCACTTT.

The chain combines TRBV12-3 or TRBV12-4 with TRBJ2-2; D gene uncertain. This CDR3 spans 13 amino acids. Trimming cost V 3 bases and J 3 bases, with 5 bases left between them. CDR3 sequence (DNA): TGTGCCAGCAGTTTTAGAGACACCGGGGAGCTGTTTTTT. This encodes CASSFRDTGELFF.

This clonotype turned up a few times. The DNA for the CDR3 is TGCAGTGCCTGGGTATCGGGCAATCCACCCCTCCACTTT. This sequence encodes CSAWVSGNPPLHF. The gene calls are TRBV20-1 and TRBJ1-6; the D is unclear. Trimming removed 6 bases at V and 11 bases at J, with 17 bases between. The germline V gene encodes CDR1 DFQATT and CDR2 SNEGSKA (reference sequence). This CDR3 is 13 amino acids long.

This clonotype was seen more than once but under ten times. This sequence joins TRBV6-6 and TRBJ1-2; 8 positions agree with TRBD1. The CDR3 runs to 13 residues. The V segment lost 6 bases and the J segment 5 bases; nucleotides outside the gene matches: 5. Germline CDR1 is MNHNY and CDR2 is SVGAGI (reference sequence). CDR3 in amino acids: CASSRDRTYGYTF. CDR3 nucleotides: TGTGCCAGCAGCCGGGACAGGACTTATGGCTACACCTTC.

This chain joins TRBV28 and TRBJ2-5; either TRBD1 or TRBD2 may supply D (5 bases each). From germline, CDR1 is MDHEN and CDR2 SYDVKM. V lost 8 bases and J lost 1, with 11 bases in between. The CDR3 loop spans 13 amino acids. This chain's CDR3 is CASVVGTQETQYF. The CDR3, as DNA: TGTGCCAGCGTGGTGGGGACCCAAGAGACCCAGTACTTC.